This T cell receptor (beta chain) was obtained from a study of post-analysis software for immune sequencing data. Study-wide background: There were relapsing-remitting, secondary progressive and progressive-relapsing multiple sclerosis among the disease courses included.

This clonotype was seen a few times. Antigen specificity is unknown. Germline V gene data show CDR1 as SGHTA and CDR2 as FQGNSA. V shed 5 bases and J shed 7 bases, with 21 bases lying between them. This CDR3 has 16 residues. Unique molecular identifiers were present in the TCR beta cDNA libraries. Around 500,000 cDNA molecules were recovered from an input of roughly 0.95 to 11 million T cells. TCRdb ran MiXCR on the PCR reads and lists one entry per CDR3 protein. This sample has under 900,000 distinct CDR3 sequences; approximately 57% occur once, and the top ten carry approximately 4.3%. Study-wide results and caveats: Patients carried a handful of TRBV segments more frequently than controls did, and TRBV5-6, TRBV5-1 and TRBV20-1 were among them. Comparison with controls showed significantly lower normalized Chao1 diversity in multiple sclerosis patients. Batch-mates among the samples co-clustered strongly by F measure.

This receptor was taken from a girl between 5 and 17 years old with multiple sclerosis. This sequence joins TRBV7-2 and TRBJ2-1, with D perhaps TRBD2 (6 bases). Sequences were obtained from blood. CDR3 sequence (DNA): TGTGCCAGCAGCCCCGCCGGCCTCCTAGCGAGGAATGAGCAGTTCTTC. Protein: CASSPAGLLARNEQFF.